This T cell receptor beta chain was recorded in a study of blood T cell repertoires in COVID-19. Across the whole study: Samples taken during acute and convalescent COVID-19 were collected in the United States, Italy and Spain. T cells, B-cell-depleted T cells, or PBMCs provided the cDNA or gDNA that served as material.

Up to 2 weeks before entering the study, exposed participants had met a COVID-19 case. This CDR3 is built from 13 residues. Per the germline V gene, CDR1 is SEHNR and CDR2 is FQNEAQ (reference sequence). The V end was cut by 3 bases, the J end by 5 bases, with 10 bases between. The table came from immunoSEQ multiplex PCR; TCRdb's copy has only in-frame clones and leaves some out. Among 300,000 to 400,000 clones listed, roughly 85% were seen once. The genes are TRBV7-9 and TRBJ1-1, with D possibly TRBD1 on 6 matching bases. Sequenced: PBMCs or T cells enriched from blood (not recorded which). The sequence was collected from a woman under 40 who had been exposed to COVID-19. The CDR3 loop is CASSFTGPTEAFF. Written as DNA, the CDR3 is TGTGCCAGCAGCTTCACAGGGCCGACTGAAGCTTTCTTT.